Listed below are T cell receptor beta chains from one sample, sequenced in a study of blood T cell repertoires in COVID-19. TCRdb keeps only in-frame clones here, not all; method: immunoSEQ multiplex PCR. The data hold 200,000 to 250,000 clones, with approximately 86% observed a single time. Sequenced: peripheral blood. These receptors came from a woman aged 25 to 39 with COVID-19, enrolled during active disease. The CDR3 runs from the conserved cysteine through the conserved F or W. A D gene is named only where the DNA matches it firmly. Size values are once, few and many counts, or a class for expanded clones, and some rows have none.

TGTGCCAGCAGCTTAAAAGGGACAAATGGCTACACCTTC	CASSLKGTNGYTF	TRBV7-3	NA	TRBJ1-2	NA
TGTGCCAGCAGTTACGCGACAGGGCGGAACTACGAGCAGTACTTC	CASSYATGRNYEQYF	TRBV6-5	TRBD1	TRBJ2-7	NA
TGTGCCAGTAGTACAGACAGGGAGGGTTACAATCAGCCCCAGCATTTT	CASSTDREGYNQPQHF	TRBV19	TRBD1	TRBJ1-5	NA
TGTGCCAGCATGTTAGAGTCAGGGGGCTTGGGAGCTTTCTTT	CASMLESGGLGAFF	TRBV2	TRBD1	TRBJ1-1	NA
TGTGCCTGCGGGACAGGGTACACAGATACGCAGTATTTT	CACGTGYTDTQYF	TRBV19	TRBD1	TRBJ2-3	NA
TGTGCCAGCAGCTCGCGGGGCTCTCAGCCGACCCAGTACTTC	CASSSRGSQPTQYF	TRBV7-2	NA	TRBJ2-5	NA
TGTGCCAGCAGCCCCCGGGGGAGCAGCACAGATACGCAGTATTTT	CASSPRGSSTDTQYF	TRBV7-9	NA	TRBJ2-3	NA
TGCGCCAGCTCCGGACAGGGAGCAGAGACCCAGTACTTC	CASSGQGAETQYF	TRBV5-1	TRBD1	TRBJ2-5	NA
TGTGCCATCAGCTCCCCCGGGACAGGGGGGAAGACCTACGAGCAGTACTTC	CAISSPGTGGKTYEQYF	TRBV10-3	TRBD1	TRBJ2-7	NA
TGTGCCAGTGGGGGGGGTCGGGGCCAAGAGACCCAGTACTTC	CASGGGRGQETQYF	TRBV27	TRBD2	TRBJ2-5	once
TGTGCCATCAGTGACAGGGACGAGCAGTACTTC	CAISDRDEQYF	TRBV10-3	NA	TRBJ2-7	NA
TGTGCCAGCTCACCGGGTGGACAGGGGGAGGGTCAGCCCCAGCATTTT	CASSPGGQGEGQPQHF	TRBV18	TRBD1	TRBJ1-5	few
TGTGCCAGCAGGGCGGGAGGGCCCCGCTCCTACGAGCAGTACTTC	CASRAGGPRSYEQYF	TRBV5-4	TRBD2	TRBJ2-7	NA
TGTGCCAGCAGCCGACAGGAGACAGGGGGCATTACCGGGGAGCTGTTTTTT	CASSRQETGGITGELFF	TRBV5-6	TRBD1	TRBJ2-2	NA
TGTGCCAGCAGTCGCGACAGGGTAGACTATGGCTACACCTTC	CASSRDRVDYGYTF	TRBV5-4	TRBD1	TRBJ1-2	NA
TGTGCCAGCAGCCCCGGGACAGTGTTCGAGACCCAGTACTTC	CASSPGTVFETQYF	TRBV5-8	TRBD1	TRBJ2-5	NA
TGTGCCAGCAGCTTGGCCCGGGACAGTGGAAACTACACCTTC	CASSLARDSGNYTF	TRBV7-9	TRBD1	TRBJ1-2	NA
TGTGCCAGCAGCTTAACCGGGACACCCTTGAATAGGGATGAGCAGTTCTTC	CASSLTGTPLNRDEQFF	TRBV7-3	NA	TRBJ2-1	NA
TGTGCCAGCGGGAGGCCGGTAGAGACCCAGTACTTC	CASGRPVETQYF	TRBV7-7	NA	TRBJ2-5	NA
TGCGCCAGCAGTGCCTTCGTGAATCAGCCCCAGCATTTT	CASSAFVNQPQHF	TRBV10-1	NA	TRBJ1-5	NA
TGCGCCAGCAGCCAAGATGGATCCAGGGCGGATGGCTACACCTTC	CASSQDGSRADGYTF	TRBV4-3	NA	TRBJ1-2	NA
TGTGCCAGCAGTTCCGGGACAGACTATGGCTACACCTTC	CASSSGTDYGYTF	TRBV28	TRBD1	TRBJ1-2	NA
TGTGCCAGCAGTACCCTGGGAGGGACGAGCAATCAGCCCCAGCATTTT	CASSTLGGTSNQPQHF	TRBV19	NA	TRBJ1-5	NA
TGCGCCAGCAGCCAAGACAGGGGAGAGACCCAGTACTTC	CASSQDRGETQYF	TRBV4-3	NA	TRBJ2-5	few
TGCGCCAGCAGCTTGGGGGACAGGAGCACCGGGGAGCTGTTTTTT	CASSLGDRSTGELFF	TRBV5-1	TRBD1	TRBJ2-2	few
TGTGCCAGCAGTCCCTACGCGGGTAGCTATGGCTACACCTTC	CASSPYAGSYGYTF	TRBV28	NA	TRBJ1-2	NA
TGTGCCAGCAGCTTTTCAGGGGGCTTAACCACCGGGGAGCTGTTTTTT	CASSFSGGLTTGELFF	TRBV7-2	TRBD1	TRBJ2-2	NA
TGTGCCAGCAGTGAACTACCAGGGTTCTATGAAGCTTTCTTT	CASSELPGFYEAFF	TRBV2	NA	TRBJ1-1	NA
TGTGCCAGCAGCTTAGATCCTCTCGAGCAGTACTTC	CASSLDPLEQYF	TRBV7-9	NA	TRBJ2-7	NA
TGTGCCAGCAGCTTGGCGGGGGGAACGGAGACCCAGTACTTC	CASSLAGGTETQYF	TRBV5-4	TRBD2	TRBJ2-5	NA
TGTGCCAGCAGCCCCTTCGCGGGAGAGGTAGATACGCAGTATTTT	CASSPFAGEVDTQYF	TRBV7-2	TRBD2	TRBJ2-3	NA
TGTGCCATCAGCCTGAGTCGGAGTGCCGATAGCTCCTACAATGAGCAGTTCTTC	CAISLSRSADSSYNEQFF	TRBV10-3	NA	TRBJ2-1	NA